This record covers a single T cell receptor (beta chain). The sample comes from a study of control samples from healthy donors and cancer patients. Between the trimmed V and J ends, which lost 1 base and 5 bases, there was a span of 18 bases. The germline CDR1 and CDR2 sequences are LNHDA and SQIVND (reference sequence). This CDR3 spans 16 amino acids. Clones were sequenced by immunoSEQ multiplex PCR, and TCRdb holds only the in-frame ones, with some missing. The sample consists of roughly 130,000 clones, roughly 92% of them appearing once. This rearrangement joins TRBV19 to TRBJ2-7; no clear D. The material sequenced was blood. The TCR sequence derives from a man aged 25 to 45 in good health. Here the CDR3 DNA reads TGTGCCAGTAGTATAGTAGGGCCGGCACGGGCTAACGAGCAGTACTTC. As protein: CASSIVGPARANEQYF.